These 24 T cell receptor beta chains were all obtained from the same sample, sequenced in a study of OX40 agonist ivuxolimab in advanced cancers. Library preparation used the immunoSEQ multiplex PCR assay. TCRdb obtained this table from immuneACCESS and retained in-frame rearrangements with V and J assigned. These tables miss some clones; where compared with another copy, unresolved V genes account for less than half of the shortfall, and the remainder is unexplained. The sample table lists tens of thousands of clones, approximately 86% of them with a count of one. About 8.1% of the sample is in the top ten clones. The sequencing here drew on CD4+ or CD8+ T cells sorted from blood, taken in a trial of the OX40 agonist ivuxolimab. Receptor source: an adult with an advanced solid tumor such as melanoma, head and neck, liver or kidney cancer.

This clone has a single count. DNA of the CDR3: TGTGCCAGCAGCTTACGATCGGGTACAGCGGACCAAGAGACCCAGTACTTC. This gives the protein CASSLRSGTADQETQYF. The gene calls are TRBV7-9 and TRBJ2-5, with D perhaps TRBD2 (5 bases). Germline CDR1 reads SEHNR; CDR2 reads FQNEAQ (reference sequence). The CDR3 runs to 17 residues. V lost 2 bases and J 0 bases, leaving 16 bases between the germline ends. Full variable domain (rest looked up from reference TRBV7-9 and TRBJ2-5): DTGVSQNPRHKITKRGQNVTFRCDPISEHNRLYWYRQTLGQGPEFLTYFQNEAQLEKSRLLSDRFSAERPKGSFSTLEIQRTEQGDSAMYLCASSLRSGTADQETQYFGPGTRLLVL.

The V gene is TRBV28, the J gene TRBJ2-7, with D perhaps given as TRBD1 or TRBD2 (6 bases each). Looked up from germline, CDR1 is MDHEN and CDR2 is SYDVKM. V gave up 2 bases and J gave up 2 bases, with 10 bases separating them. The CDR3 loop spans 14 amino acids. CDR3 nucleotide sequence: TGTGCCAGCAGTTTACGGGGGCCTACCTACGAGCAGTACTTC. Its protein is CASSLRGPTYEQYF.

The chain couples TRBV15 to TRBJ1-4; D possibly corresponds to TRBD1 (5 bases). This CDR3 has 15 residues. V lost 2 bases, J lost 4 bases, and 11 bases lay in between. Germline CDR1 LNHNV, CDR2 YYDKDF (reference sequence). The CDR3 sequence is CATSRKAGSNEKLFF. The CDR3 DNA follows: TGTGCCACCAGCAGAAAGGCAGGGAGTAATGAAAAACTGTTTTTT.

This clone was detected a few times. Its ends do not fully match the called genes, so a read error is possible. The chain links TRBV7-7 to TRBJ1-1, with unresolved D. The CDR3 runs 13 residues. Looked up from germline, CDR1 is SSHAT and CDR2 is FNYEAQ (reference sequence). The CDR3: CASSHGVNTEAFF. The CDR3 bases are TGTGCTAGCAGCCACGGGGTTAACACTGAAGCTTTCTTT. Variable domain in full (rest from reference TRBV7-7 and TRBJ1-1): GAGVSQSPRYKVTKRGQDVTLRCDPISSHATLYWYQQALGQGPEFLTYFNYEAQPDKSGLPSDRFSAERPEGSISTLTIQRTEQRDSAMYRCASSHGVNTEAFFGQGTRLTVV.

This clone occurred once. The J gene is TRBJ2-3, the V gene TRBV6-5; TRBD2 agrees at 10 bases. The trim removed 5 bases at V and 6 bases at J, leaving 5 bases unmatched. The CDR3 has 14 residues. Germline loops: CDR1 MNHEY, CDR2 SVGAGI. CDR3 coding DNA: TGTGCCAGCAGTACCGGGACTAGCGTGGATACGCAGTATTTT. Protein product: CASSTGTSVDTQYF.

This rearrangement joins TRBV7-9 to TRBJ1-5; tentative D call: TRBD1 (5 bases). V lost 7 bases, J lost 8 bases, and 12 bases lay in between. Germline loops: CDR1 SEHNR, CDR2 FQNEAQ (reference sequence). The CDR3 consists of 12 residues. CDR3 nucleotides: TGTGCCAGCACCACGGGGCACGAGCCCCAGCATTTT. It specifies CASTTGHEPQHF.

The rearrangement uses TRBV7-9 and TRBJ2-1, with 12 bases that match TRBD2. The CDR3 length is 16 residues. Germline V gene sequence: CDR1 SEHNR, CDR2 FQNEAQ (reference sequence). Unmatched junction bases numbered 12, after V lost 5 bases and J lost 10 bases. In nucleotides, the CDR3 is TGTGCCAGCAGCCCCTCTAGCGGGGGGGCAGTGGAGGAGCAGTTCTTC. Amino acid sequence: CASSPSSGGAVEEQFF.

V usage is TRBV19 and J usage is TRBJ2-3; D not resolved. Per germline, CDR1 LNHDA and CDR2 SQIVND (reference sequence). V was cut by 5 bases and J by 5 bases, with 5 bases left in between. The CDR3 runs to 11 residues. The CDR3 loop is CASSYEDTQYF. The CDR3 coding sequence is TGTGCCAGTAGTTATGAAGATACGCAGTATTTT.

This clone was seen more than once but under ten times. The chain has TRBV18 and TRBJ1-6; tentatively, D is TRBD1 (5 bases). V shed 0 bases and J shed 7 bases, with 10 bases lying between them. In germline, CDR1 is KGHSH, CDR2 LQKENI. The CDR3 covers 15 residues. The CDR3 reads CASSPPDTRNSPLHF. CDR3 nucleotide sequence: TGTGCCAGCTCACCACCGGACACGAGAAATTCACCCCTCCACTTT.

V gene TRBV6-1 combines with J gene TRBJ1-3; D remains unclear. CDR3 length: 15 residues. The germline gives CDR1 MNHNS, CDR2 SASEGT. V was trimmed by 2 bases and J by 8 bases, leaving 16 bases between them. The CDR3 DNA reads as TGTGCCAGCAGTGAATATGATGGGGTTGGGTACACCATATATTTT. This translates into CASSEYDGVGYTIYF.

The chain carries TRBV28 and TRBJ2-1; D is possibly TRBD2 (7 bases). Trimming removed 10 bases from V and 12 bases from J, with 22 bases in between. Per the germline V gene, CDR1 is MDHEN and CDR2 is SYDVKM. CDR3 length: 13 residues. The DNA of the CDR3 is TGTGCCACGGGGGGCCTAGGGTTGGTAATGCAGTTCTTC. Translating gives CATGGLGLVMQFF.

This clone was observed a single time. J is TRBJ1-1 and V is TRBV6-5; no definite D call. Trimming shortened V by 8 bases and J by 0 bases, and 4 bases separated the two germline ends. The CDR3 length is 11 residues. Germline V gives CDR1 MNHEY, CDR2 SVGAGI. DNA for the CDR3: TGTGCCAGCGGTGTGAACACTGAAGCTTTCTTT. Protein: CASGVNTEAFF.

The CDR3 loop reads CASSNRPATNTGELFF. CDR3 nucleotide sequence: TGTGCCAGCAGCAACCGGCCCGCCACGAACACCGGGGAGCTGTTTTTT. This chain joins TRBV7-2 and TRBJ2-2; D gene unclear. The CDR3 extends over 16 amino acids. The V gene lost 5 bases and the J gene lost 0 bases, with 13 bases spanning the gap. The germline V gene has CDR1 SGHTA and CDR2 FQGNSA.

This clone was observed a single time. This chain connects TRBV6-6 to TRBJ2-7; tentative D call: TRBD1 (6 bases). This CDR3 has 16 residues. The ends were cut back, 5 bases at V and 0 bases at J, with 17 bases in the middle. Germline V CDR1 and CDR2: MNHNY, SVGAGI (reference sequence). The DNA for the CDR3 is TGTGCCAGCAGTCCAAAGGACAGAACGTACTCCTACGAGCAGTACTTC. Protein: CASSPKDRTYSYEQYF.

This clone occurred once. This chain uses TRBV29-1 with TRBJ1-4; weak D call: TRBD1 (6 bases). CDR3 length: 13 residues. V lost 6 bases and J 4 bases, leaving 12 bases between the germline ends. Germline loops: CDR1 SQVTM, CDR2 ANQGSEA. The CDR3 sequence: CSVTGLGNEKLFF. The CDR3 nucleotides read TGCAGCGTCACAGGGTTAGGTAATGAAAAACTGTTTTTT.

The rearrangement links TRBV27 to TRBJ2-1; D perhaps matches TRBD2 (7 bases). Germline-derived CDR1 and CDR2 are MNHEY and SMNVEV (reference sequence). V was shortened by 3 bases and J by 4 bases, with 13 bases between the two germline ends. The CDR3 extends over 15 amino acids. CDR3 nucleotide sequence: TGTGCCAGCAGTTTGAAGGGGGGGGGTTACAATGAGCAGTTCTTC. This codes for CASSLKGGGYNEQFF.

The chain uses TRBV6-1 and TRBJ2-7, with no clear D. V lost 2 bases to trimming and J lost 1 base, with 15 bases between them. CDR1 MNHNS and CDR2 SASEGT come from the germline V gene. The CDR3 sequence is 16 residues long. The CDR3 loop is CASSEIEFYTSYEQYF. CDR3 DNA sequence: TGTGCCAGCAGTGAAATAGAGTTTTATACATCCTACGAGCAGTACTTC.

The rearrangement links TRBV7-2 to TRBJ1-5; possibly TRBD1 for D (6 bases). Looked up from germline, CDR1 is SGHTA and CDR2 is FQGNSA. V was trimmed by 0 bases and J by 0 bases, leaving 9 bases between them. This CDR3 is built from 16 residues. CDR3 DNA sequence: TGTGCCAGCAGCTTAGCGGACAGCTATAGCAATCAGCCCCAGCATTTT. Amino acids: CASSLADSYSNQPQHF.

The chain is built from TRBV29-1 and TRBJ2-7, with D possibly matching TRBD1 (7 bases). This CDR3 region has 12 residues. Germline values: CDR1 SQVTM, CDR2 ANQGSEA. V lost 7 bases and J 6 bases, leaving 16 bases between the germline ends. The CDR3 coding sequence is TGCAGCGGCGGGACAGCAAGGGGCGAGCAGTACTTC. It translates to CSGGTARGEQYF.

The CDR3 is CSVVGVRTSGRGISYNEQFF. The CDR3 DNA sequence: TGCAGCGTTGTGGGGGTTCGGACTAGCGGTCGAGGAATCTCCTACAATGAGCAGTTCTTC. V and J are TRBV29-1 and TRBJ2-1, with 10 bases matching TRBD2. The V gene's germline CDR1 is SQVTM and CDR2 ANQGSEA. V shed 4 bases, J shed 0 bases, and the junction held 18 bases outside the gene matches. CDR3 length: 20 amino acids.

The chain has TRBV7-9 and TRBJ2-7; 10 bases map to TRBD2. V was clipped by 3 bases and J by 2 bases; unmatched bases: 7. This CDR3 region has 16 residues. Germline CDR1 reads SEHNR; CDR2 reads FQNEAQ (reference sequence). CDR3 in amino acids: CASSFSGGLFPYEQYF. In DNA form, the CDR3 reads TGTGCCAGCAGCTTTAGCGGGGGGCTATTTCCCTACGAGCAGTACTTC.

The J gene is TRBJ2-7, the V gene TRBV6-5; D is tentatively TRBD1 or TRBD2 (5 bases each). Germline assignment: CDR1 MNHEY and CDR2 SVGAGI. This CDR3 contains 15 residues. V was trimmed by 6 bases and J by 0 bases, leaving 15 bases between them. The CDR3 loop reads CASSPSLRGSYEQYF. The CDR3 DNA is TGTGCCAGCAGCCCTTCCCTGAGGGGCTCCTACGAGCAGTACTTC.

J is TRBJ1-4 and V is TRBV7-8; tentative D call: TRBD1 (6 bases). Germline CDR1 reads SGHVS; CDR2 reads FQNEAQ. V lost 8 bases and J 3 bases, leaving 19 bases between the germline ends. CDR3 size: 16 residues. This CDR3 reads CASLERGGGSNEKLFF. CDR3 nucleotides: TGTGCCAGCCTGGAAAGGGGCGGGGGCTCTAATGAAAAACTGTTTTTT. Filled out from reference TRBV7-8 and TRBJ1-4, the complete variable domain reads GAGVSQSPRYKVAKRGQDVALRCDPISGHVSLFWYQQALGQGPEFLTYFQNEAQLDKSGLPSDRFFAERPEGSVSTLKIQRTQQEDSAVYLCASLERGGGSNEKLFFGSGTQLSVL.

V and J are TRBV4-3 and TRBJ2-4, with D possibly matching TRBD2 (6 bases). This CDR3 is built from 13 residues. The germline CDR1 and CDR2 sequences are LGHNA and YSLEER. The ends were cut back, 1 base at V and 8 bases at J, with 9 bases in the middle. The CDR3 nucleotides read TGCGCCAGCAGCCAAGGGGGCGGGGACATTCAGTACTTC. Residues: CASSQGGGDIQYF.